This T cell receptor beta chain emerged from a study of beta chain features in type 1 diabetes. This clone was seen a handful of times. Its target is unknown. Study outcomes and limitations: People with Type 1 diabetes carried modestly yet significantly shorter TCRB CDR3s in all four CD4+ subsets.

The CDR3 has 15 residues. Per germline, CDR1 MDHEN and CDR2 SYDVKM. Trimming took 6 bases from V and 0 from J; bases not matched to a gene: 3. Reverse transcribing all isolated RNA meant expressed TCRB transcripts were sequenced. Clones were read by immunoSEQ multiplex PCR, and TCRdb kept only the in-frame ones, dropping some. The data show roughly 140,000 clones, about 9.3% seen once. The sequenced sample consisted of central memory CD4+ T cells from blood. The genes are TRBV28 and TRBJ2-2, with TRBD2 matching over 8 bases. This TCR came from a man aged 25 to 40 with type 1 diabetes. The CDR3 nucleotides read TGTGCCAGCAGCCCGGGGGGGTCGAACACCGGGGAGCTGTTTTTT. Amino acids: CASSPGGSNTGELFF.